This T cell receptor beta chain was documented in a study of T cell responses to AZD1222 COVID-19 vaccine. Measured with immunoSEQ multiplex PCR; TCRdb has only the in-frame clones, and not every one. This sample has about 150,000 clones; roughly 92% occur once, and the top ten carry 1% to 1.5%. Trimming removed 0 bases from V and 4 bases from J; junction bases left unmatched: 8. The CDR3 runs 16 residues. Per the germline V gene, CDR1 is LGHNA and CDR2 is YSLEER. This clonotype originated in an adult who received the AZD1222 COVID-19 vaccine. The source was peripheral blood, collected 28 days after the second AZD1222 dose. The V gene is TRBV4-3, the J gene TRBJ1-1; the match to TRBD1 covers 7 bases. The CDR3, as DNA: TGCGCCAGCAGCCAAGATGGAGGGCCAGGGGGCACTGAAGCTTTCTTT. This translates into CASSQDGGPGGTEAFF.